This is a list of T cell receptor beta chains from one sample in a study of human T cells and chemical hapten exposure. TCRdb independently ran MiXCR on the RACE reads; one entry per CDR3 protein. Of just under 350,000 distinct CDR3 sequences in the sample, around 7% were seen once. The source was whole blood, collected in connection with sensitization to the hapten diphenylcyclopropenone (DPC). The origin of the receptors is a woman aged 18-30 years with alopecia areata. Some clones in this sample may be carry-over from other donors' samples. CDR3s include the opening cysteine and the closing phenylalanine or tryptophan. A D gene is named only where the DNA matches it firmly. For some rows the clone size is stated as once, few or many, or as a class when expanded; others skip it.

CDR3nt: TGCGCCAGCAGCCCCTGGACAGGGGGCACCTACGAGCAGTACTTC; CDR3aa: CASSPWTGGTYEQYF; j_gene: TRBJ2-7; len: 15; v_gene: TRBV5-1; d_gene: TRBD1; abundance: -
CDR3nt: TGCAGTGCTACAGGGTTAGGGCAGCCCCAGCATTTT; CDR3aa: CSATGLGQPQHF; j_gene: TRBJ1-5; len: 12; v_gene: TRBV20-1; d_gene: -; abundance: -
CDR3nt: TGCAGCGTCGCCGGGACTAGCGTTCTGGGGGCCCAGTACTTC; CDR3aa: CSVAGTSVLGAQYF; j_gene: TRBJ2-5; len: 14; v_gene: TRBV29-1; d_gene: TRBD2; abundance: few
CDR3nt: TGTGCCAGCAGCCCAAAGTACACCGGGGAGCTGTTTTTT; CDR3aa: CASSPKYTGELFF; j_gene: TRBJ2-2; len: 13; v_gene: TRBV7-2; d_gene: -; abundance: few
CDR3nt: TGCGCCAGCAGCTACGACAGGGCCACAGATACGCAGTATTTT; CDR3aa: CASSYDRATDTQYF; j_gene: TRBJ2-3; len: 14; v_gene: TRBV5-1; d_gene: TRBD1; abundance: many
CDR3nt: TGTGCCATCAGGAAACTGGACAGGGCCGACGGGGAGCTGTTTTTT; CDR3aa: CAIRKLDRADGELFF; j_gene: TRBJ2-2; len: 15; v_gene: TRBV10-3; d_gene: TRBD1; abundance: many
CDR3nt: TGCGCCAGCAGCCGATCCACAGGGTCCGACGAGCAGTACTTC; CDR3aa: CASSRSTGSDEQYF; j_gene: TRBJ2-7; len: 14; v_gene: TRBV4-1; d_gene: -; abundance: many
CDR3nt: TGTGCCAGCAGCCTACTCCGGGACAGGGAGTTCTTC; CDR3aa: CASSLLRDREFF; j_gene: TRBJ2-1; len: 12; v_gene: TRBV3-1; d_gene: TRBD1; abundance: -
CDR3nt: TGTGCCAGCAGCTTAGGAGGCAAGGGGGACGGCTACACCTTC; CDR3aa: CASSLGGKGDGYTF; j_gene: TRBJ1-2; len: 14; v_gene: TRBV7-9; d_gene: -; abundance: few
CDR3nt: TGTGCCAGCAGCTTTCGTACTGTGACAACTGAAGCTTTCTTT; CDR3aa: CASSFRTVTTEAFF; j_gene: TRBJ1-1; len: 14; v_gene: TRBV7-2; d_gene: -; abundance: -
CDR3nt: TGTGCCAGCAGTCTGGGACAGCCCAATGAGCAGTTCTTC; CDR3aa: CASSLGQPNEQFF; j_gene: TRBJ2-1; len: 13; v_gene: TRBV12-3/TRBV12-4; d_gene: TRBD1; abundance: -
CDR3nt: TGTGCCAGCAGAGCTATATCTTCCGATACGCAGTATTTT; CDR3aa: CASRAISSDTQYF; j_gene: TRBJ2-3; len: 13; v_gene: TRBV6-5; d_gene: -; abundance: few
CDR3nt: TGTGCCATCCCCGAGGGATTATCCCCTAATTCACCCCTCCACTTT; CDR3aa: CAIPEGLSPNSPLHF; j_gene: TRBJ1-6; len: 15; v_gene: TRBV28; d_gene: -; abundance: few
CDR3nt: TGTGCCAGCAGTTACTCGGGGCAGAGGGGATTAAGGGAGCAGTTCTTC; CDR3aa: CASSYSGQRGLREQFF; j_gene: TRBJ2-1; len: 16; v_gene: TRBV6-5; d_gene: -; abundance: few
CDR3nt: TGTGCCAGCAGTTACTCTCAGGCAGACTATGGCTACACCTTC; CDR3aa: CASSYSQADYGYTF; j_gene: TRBJ1-2; len: 14; v_gene: TRBV6-5; d_gene: -; abundance: many
CDR3nt: TGTGCCAGCAGTGGCCAGCGGGGGGAACAAGAGACCCAGTACTTC; CDR3aa: CASSGQRGEQETQYF; j_gene: TRBJ2-5; len: 15; v_gene: TRBV2; d_gene: TRBD2; abundance: many
CDR3nt: TGTGCCAGCAGCCACGGAACGGGAGGCGAGCAGTACTTC; CDR3aa: CASSHGTGGEQYF; j_gene: TRBJ2-7; len: 13; v_gene: TRBV3-1; d_gene: TRBD2; abundance: few